This passage covers 31 T cell receptor beta chains from one sample sequenced in a study of T-cell reconstitution after alpha-beta-depleted transplantation in children. Researchers prepared the TCRbeta library using unique molecular identifiers, the study reports. TCRdb processed the PCR reads anew with MiXCR; each CDR3 protein has one entry. The table has about 980,000 distinct CDR3 sequences, about 30% seen once. The sequencing here drew on PBMCs, mostly from graft donor cells, taken 360 days after TCRalphabeta/CD19-depleted stem cell transplant. Source of these receptors: a boy younger than two who had a stem cell transplant for SCID, so the T cells may come from the graft donor.

This clonotype appeared a few times. This chain links TRBV5-1 with TRBJ2-3; D might be TRBD1 (6 bases). Trimming took 2 bases from V and 5 from J, leaving 12 bases between them. Per the germline V gene, CDR1 is SGHRS and CDR2 is YFSETQ. There are 14 residues in the CDR3. The CDR3 here is CASSFGTRGDTQYF. CDR3 nucleotides: TGCGCCAGCAGCTTCGGGACAAGGGGAGATACGCAGTATTTT.

This clonotype has only a few counts. The V and J genes are TRBV7-2 and TRBJ2-1; D is uncertain. V gave up 5 bases and J gave up 6 bases, with 14 bases separating them. Germline V CDR1 and CDR2: SGHTA, FQGNSA. The CDR3 spans 14 residues. The CDR3 protein is CASSRTHGPNEQFF. CDR3 nucleotides: TGTGCCAGCAGCCGAACCCACGGACCCAATGAGCAGTTCTTC. The full variable domain, its missing parts supplied by reference TRBV7-2 and TRBJ2-1, is GAGVSQSPSNKVTEKGKDVELRCDPISGHTALYWYRQSLGQGLEFLIYFQGNSAPDKSGLPSDRFSAERTGGSVSTLTIQRTQQEDSAVYLCASSRTHGPNEQFFGPGTRLTVL.

The V call is TRBV12-3 or TRBV12-4, the J call TRBJ2-3; tentative D call: TRBD2 (5 bases). The CDR3 has 15 residues. V was trimmed by 4 bases and J by 3 bases, leaving 14 bases between them. The CDR3: CASSYPSGGTDTQYF. CDR3 nucleotides: TGTGCCAGCAGTTACCCATCGGGCGGGACAGATACGCAGTATTTT.

The chain links TRBV30 to TRBJ2-3; D may be TRBD1 or TRBD2 (6 bases each). CDR3 size: 15 residues. Deletions cut 0 bases from V and 0 bases from J, with 10 bases between. Germline CDR1 is GTSNPN and CDR2 is SVGIG (reference sequence). Here the CDR3 reads CAWSVQGGSTDTQYF. The CDR3 DNA follows: TGTGCCTGGAGTGTACAGGGAGGAAGCACAGATACGCAGTATTTT. Full variable domain (outside the CDR3, taken from reference TRBV30 and TRBJ2-3): SQTIHQWPATLVQPVGSPLSLECTVEGTSNPNLYWYRQAAGRGLQLLFYSVGIGQISSEVPQNLSASRPQDRQFILSSKKLLLSDSGFYLCAWSVQGGSTDTQYFGPGTRLTVL.

The gene calls are TRBV29-1 and TRBJ2-1, with 7 bases fitting TRBD2. The CDR3 has 17 residues. The junction had 13 bases not matched to a gene; V was cut back by 1 base and J by 4 bases. Looked up from germline, CDR1 is SQVTM and CDR2 is ANQGSEA. CDR3 DNA sequence: TGCAGCGTTGAAGGGCGGGGGACCGCTACCCTTTACAATGAGCAGTTCTTC. Translating it yields CSVEGRGTATLYNEQFF.

This clonotype was observed a few times. The chain employs TRBV7-2 and TRBJ1-6; tentatively, D is TRBD1 (5 bases). Between the trimmed V and J ends, which lost 1 base and 9 bases, there was a span of 13 bases. Germline CDR1 SGHTA, CDR2 FQGNSA. This CDR3 is built from 15 residues. The CDR3 protein is CASSLGRRGFSPLHF. CDR3 DNA sequence: TGTGCCAGCAGCTTAGGGCGGCGGGGGTTTTCACCCCTCCACTTT.

Here the CDR3 reads CASSLESGGPSGGGYTF. Here the CDR3 DNA reads TGTGCCAGCAGCTTAGAGTCGGGCGGGCCCTCGGGAGGCGGCTACACCTTC. The chain links TRBV7-9 to TRBJ1-2; D remains ambiguous. CDR3 length equals 17 residues. Germline lookup yields CDR1 SEHNR and CDR2 FQNEAQ (reference sequence). The ends were cut back, 1 base at V and 8 bases at J, with 23 bases in the middle.

This clonotype has more than one count but fewer than ten. V gene TRBV10-3 combines with J gene TRBJ2-4, with 7 bases that match TRBD2. V was clipped by 0 bases and J by 8 bases; unmatched bases: 4. The CDR3 is 14 amino acids. Germline V lookup: CDR1 ENHRY, CDR2 SYGVKD. This CDR3 reads CAISESWGRDIQYF. The CDR3 region has the DNA TGTGCCATCAGTGAGTCGTGGGGGAGGGACATTCAGTACTTC.

There are a few counts of this clonotype. This chain links TRBV6-1 with TRBJ2-3; D gene ambiguous. The V end was cut by 8 bases, the J end by 3 bases, with 12 bases between. The CDR3 has 13 amino acids. Germline V gene lookup returns CDR1 MNHNS and CDR2 SASEGT. The CDR3 spells CASQPALTDTQYF. In DNA, the CDR3 is TGTGCCAGCCAGCCAGCGTTAACAGATACGCAGTATTTT.

This chain links TRBV12-3 or TRBV12-4 with TRBJ2-7; D is unresolved. There are 12 residues in the CDR3. V lost 7 bases to trimming and J lost 0 bases, with 7 bases between them. CDR3 protein: CASTRTSYEQYF. The CDR3 nucleotides read TGTGCCAGCACCCGAACCTCCTACGAGCAGTACTTC.

The table lists this clonotype with a few counts. The chain combines TRBV28 with TRBJ2-1; 9 nucleotides line up with TRBD2. Germline V gene lookup returns CDR1 MDHEN and CDR2 SYDVKM. The length of the CDR3 is 18 residues. V shed 4 bases and J 2 bases; nucleotides not matched to a gene: 12. In DNA, the CDR3 is TGTGCCAGCAGTTCCTCCCCGGGACTAGCCCACCCCTACAATGAGCAGTTCTTC. It is translated as CASSSSPGLAHPYNEQFF.

This clonotype was seen a handful of times. The chain recombines TRBV29-1 with TRBJ2-6; TRBD1 matches at 8 bases. CDR3 length: 14 amino acids. The trim removed 6 bases at V and 2 bases at J, leaving 3 bases unmatched. Germline CDR1 is SQVTM and CDR2 is ANQGSEA. DNA for the CDR3: TGCAGCGTCCCGACAGGGGCTGGGGCCAACGTCCTGACTTTC. This sequence encodes CSVPTGAGANVLTF.

This clonotype was seen a few times. J is TRBJ1-1 and V is TRBV4-1; TRBD1 agrees at 10 bases. Germline V gene sequence: CDR1 MGHRA, CDR2 YSYEKL. The CDR3 has 15 residues. Germline trimming cut 3 bases from V and 5 bases from J; bases unmatched to any gene: 6. Written as DNA, the CDR3 is TGCGCCAGCAGCCAGGGACAGGGGTTAGGGACTGAAGCTTTCTTT. Residues: CASSQGQGLGTEAFF.

This sequence joins TRBV4-3 and TRBJ2-1, with a possible D match to TRBD1 (6 bases). Germline CDR1 LGHNA, CDR2 YSLEER. V was pared by 0 bases and J by 0 bases, with 15 bases between. The CDR3 covers 18 residues. For the CDR3, the DNA is TGCGCCAGCAGCCAAGAGCCCCAGGGGCGATCCTCCTACAATGAGCAGTTCTTC. This translates into CASSQEPQGRSSYNEQFF.

This chain joins TRBV12-3 or TRBV12-4 and TRBJ2-7; D is tentatively TRBD1 or TRBD2 (5 bases each). Between the trimmed V and J ends, which lost 4 bases and 4 bases, there was a span of 17 bases. The CDR3 loop spans 15 amino acids. The CDR3 DNA is TGTGCCAGCAGTTCCCAGGGAGCCCGATCGTACGAGCAGTACTTC. Translating gives CASSSQGARSYEQYF.

The chain is built from TRBV20-1 and TRBJ2-7; 12 nucleotides agree with TRBD2. Germline V gene lookup returns CDR1 DFQATT and CDR2 SNEGSKA (reference sequence). After removal of 1 base from V and 4 bases from J, the junction contained 2 bases not matched to a gene. CDR3 length: 14 amino acids. The CDR3 region is CSARGGLAGYEQYF. The CDR3 DNA is TGCAGTGCTAGAGGCGGACTAGCGGGGTACGAGCAGTACTTC.

The chain joins TRBV5-1 to TRBJ2-2; D not resolved. The germline gives CDR1 SGHRS, CDR2 YFSETQ. Trimming removed 5 bases at V and 7 bases at J, with 9 bases between. The CDR3 length is 12 residues. This CDR3 is CASRRENGELFF. In DNA, the CDR3 is TGCGCCAGCAGACGAGAGAACGGGGAGCTGTTTTTT.

The V gene is TRBV12-3 or TRBV12-4, the J gene TRBJ1-1; D is unclear. This CDR3 has 12 residues. The V end lost 5 bases, the J end lost 6 bases, and 10 bases lay between the germline ends. CDR3 region: CASSPRWPEAFF. The DNA for the CDR3 is TGTGCCAGCAGTCCCCGGTGGCCTGAAGCTTTCTTT.

This clonotype was detected a few times. This chain uses TRBV20-1 with TRBJ2-1; 10 positions match TRBD1. CDR1 DFQATT and CDR2 SNEGSKA come from the germline V gene (reference sequence). With 6 bases clipped from V and 6 bases from J, the junction kept 8 bases outside the gene matches. This CDR3 comprises 14 residues. The CDR3 is CSASGTGDSNEQFF. DNA of the CDR3: TGCAGTGCGTCCGGGACAGGGGATAGCAATGAGCAGTTCTTC.

This clonotype was seen only a few times. V and J are TRBV5-6 and TRBJ2-4; TRBD2 matches at 11 bases. V dropped 3 bases and J dropped 3; count of bases not matched to a gene: 8. Germline lookup yields CDR1 SGHDT and CDR2 YYEEEE. This CDR3 spans 17 amino acids. The CDR3, as DNA: TGTGCCAGCAGCTCAATAGCGGGGGGGCAGGTCAAAAACATTCAGTACTTC. This sequence encodes CASSSIAGGQVKNIQYF.

The chain combines TRBV11-2 with TRBJ2-7; TRBD2 matches at 14 bases. V shed 5 bases and J 7 bases; nucleotides not matched to a gene: 19. The germline V gene encodes CDR1 SGHAT and CDR2 FQNNGV. CDR3 length: 19 amino acids. Here the CDR3 reads CASSELRTSGGPFLGEQYF. DNA of the CDR3: TGTGCCAGCAGCGAATTGAGGACTAGCGGGGGGCCCTTTCTGGGTGAGCAGTACTTC.

This clonotype showed up many times. The J gene is TRBJ1-4, the V gene TRBV4-1, with D possibly TRBD1 on 6 matching bases. Trimming shortened V by 1 base and J by 8 bases, and 11 bases separated the two germline ends. The germline V gene has CDR1 MGHRA and CDR2 YSYEKL. The CDR3 runs to 14 residues. The CDR3 spells CASSQVRGGEKLFF. The CDR3, as DNA: TGCGCCAGCAGCCAAGTCAGGGGTGGCGAAAAACTGTTTTTT.

The V and J genes are TRBV29-1 and TRBJ2-1, with D possibly being TRBD2 (6 bases). Trimming pared 7 bases from V and 8 bases from J, leaving 15 bases between. The length of the CDR3 is 12 residues. Germline values: CDR1 SQVTM, CDR2 ANQGSEA. In DNA, the CDR3 is TGCAGCGGACTAGTGGTGCAGGATGAGCAGTTCTTC. This sequence encodes CSGLVVQDEQFF.

This clonotype was recorded a few times. The CDR3 reads CSARDWRDQETQYF. The CDR3 DNA reads as TGCAGTGCTAGAGATTGGAGGGACCAAGAGACCCAGTACTTC. The rearrangement joins TRBV20-1 to TRBJ2-5; D might be TRBD2 (6 bases). This CDR3 contains 14 residues. Germline CDR1 reads DFQATT; CDR2 reads SNEGSKA (reference sequence). The V end was cut by 0 bases, the J end by 0 bases, with 8 bases between.

The table lists this clonotype with a few counts. The chain uses TRBV30 and TRBJ2-1; possible D gene TRBD2, 6 bases. CDR3 length equals 14 residues. V was pared by 1 base and J by 1 base, with 8 bases between. The germline CDR1 and CDR2 sequences are GTSNPN and SVGIG (reference sequence). In nucleotides, the CDR3 is TGTGCCTGGAGTGCGGGGGTATCCTACAATGAGCAGTTCTTC. This gives the protein CAWSAGVSYNEQFF. The full variable domain, its missing parts supplied by reference TRBV30 and TRBJ2-1, is SQTIHQWPATLVQPVGSPLSLECTVEGTSNPNLYWYRQAAGRGLQLLFYSVGIGQISSEVPQNLSASRPQDRQFILSSKKLLLSDSGFYLCAWSAGVSYNEQFFGPGTRLTVL.

This clonotype showed up many times. The DNA for the CDR3 is TGTGCCAGCAGCTTAGAAGGCGGGGCCCGAGTGCAGTTCTTC. Amino acids: CASSLEGGARVQFF. The chain recombines TRBV7-9 with TRBJ2-1, with D tentatively TRBD2 (6 bases). Germline loops: CDR1 SEHNR, CDR2 FQNEAQ (reference sequence). The CDR3 is made up of 14 amino acids. Trimming pared 1 base from V and 12 bases from J, leaving 16 bases between.

The V call is TRBV6-1, the J call TRBJ1-1, with 7 bases identical to TRBD1. CDR1 is MNHNS and CDR2 is SASEGT in the germline V gene. The V segment lost 6 bases and the J segment 5 bases; nucleotides outside the gene matches: 15. There are 16 residues in the CDR3. CDR3 loop: CASRKIGQAGKTEAFF. The CDR3 DNA follows: TGTGCCAGCAGAAAGATCGGACAGGCCGGGAAAACTGAAGCTTTCTTT.

V usage is TRBV20-1 and J usage is TRBJ2-3, with D maybe TRBD2 (7 bases). The CDR3 is 18 amino acids. Between the trimmed V and J ends, which lost 2 bases and 1 base, there was a span of 22 bases. Germline assignment: CDR1 DFQATT and CDR2 SNEGSKA (reference sequence). The CDR3 DNA reads as TGCAGTGCTAGACGCATGACGGGGGGCACCCTCGGCACAGATACGCAGTATTTT. It translates to CSARRMTGGTLGTDTQYF.

The rearrangement uses TRBV7-9 and TRBJ2-3; D may be TRBD1 (8 bases). This CDR3 has 14 residues. The V gene's germline CDR1 is SEHNR and CDR2 FQNEAQ (reference sequence). V was pared by 5 bases and J by 4 bases, with 13 bases between. CDR3 sequence: CASSDRGGADTQYF. Here the CDR3 DNA reads TGTGCCAGCAGCGACAGGGGAGGGGCAGATACGCAGTATTTT.

This chain connects TRBV20-1 to TRBJ1-1; perhaps TRBD1 as D (5 bases). The CDR3 runs to 15 residues. The V gene lost 5 bases and the J gene lost 1 base, with 17 bases spanning the gap. CDR1 is DFQATT and CDR2 is SNEGSKA in the germline V gene (reference sequence). The CDR3 here is CSAPNRGLTNTEAFF. The CDR3 DNA reads TGCAGTGCTCCTAATCGGGGACTTACGAACACTGAAGCTTTCTTT.

The chain links TRBV11-2 to TRBJ2-1; D gene unclear. The CDR3 length is 16 residues. Trimming removed 2 bases from V and 2 bases from J, with 13 bases in between. Germline V gene data show CDR1 as SGHAT and CDR2 as FQNNGV. The CDR3, as DNA: TGTGCCAGCAGCTTACGAGGTCGCAGACCCTACAATGAGCAGTTCTTC. This gives the protein CASSLRGRRPYNEQFF. The complete variable domain, with remaining parts taken from reference TRBV11-2 and TRBJ2-1, reads EAGVAQSPRYKIIEKRQSVAFWCNPISGHATLYWYQQILGQGPKLLIQFQNNGVVDDSQLPKDRFSAERLKGVDSTLKIQPAKLEDSAVYLCASSLRGRRPYNEQFFGPGTRLTVL.